The TCR beta chain under discussion was sequenced for a study of regulatory and conventional T cells in RAG deficiency. Blood CD4+ CD25-low CD127-high conventional T cells supplied the genomic DNA template. This table comes from immunoSEQ multiplex PCR, and its TCRdb copy is limited to in-frame clones, with some not included. The table lists around 25,000 clones, around 95% of them singletons. The germline CDR1 and CDR2 sequences are SGHRS and YFSETQ. With 0 bases clipped from V and 7 bases from J, the junction kept 2 bases outside the gene matches. CDR3 length: 14 residues. The same sample was also used in a study of regulatory T cells. That report adds: Primers: 52 TRBV forward and 13 TRBJ reverse. Skewed V and J usage and few unique V-J pairs marked patient repertoires, most in Tregs.

This clonotype was obtained from a human donor in good health. The gene calls are TRBV5-1 and TRBJ2-1, with 9 bases that match TRBD2. Sequencing was performed on CD25- CD4+ T cells sorted from blood. The CDR3 is CASSLASGGNEQFF. CDR3 DNA sequence: TGCGCCAGCAGCTTGGCCAGCGGGGGGAATGAGCAGTTCTTC.